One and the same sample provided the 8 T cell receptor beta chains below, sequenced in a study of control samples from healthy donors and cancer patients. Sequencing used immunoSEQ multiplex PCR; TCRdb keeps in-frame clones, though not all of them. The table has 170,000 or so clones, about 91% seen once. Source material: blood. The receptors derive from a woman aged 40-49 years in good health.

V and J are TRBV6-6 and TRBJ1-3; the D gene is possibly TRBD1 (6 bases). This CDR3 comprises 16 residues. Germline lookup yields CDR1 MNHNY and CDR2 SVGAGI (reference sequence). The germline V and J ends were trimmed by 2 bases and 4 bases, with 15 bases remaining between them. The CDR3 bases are TGTGCCAGCAGTTACGGGGGGGCTAGCCACGGAAACACCATATATTTT. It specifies CASSYGGASHGNTIYF.

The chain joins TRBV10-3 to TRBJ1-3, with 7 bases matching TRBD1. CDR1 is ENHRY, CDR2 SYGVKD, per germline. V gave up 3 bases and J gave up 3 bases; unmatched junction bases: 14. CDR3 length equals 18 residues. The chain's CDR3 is CAISESSQGGILGNTIYF. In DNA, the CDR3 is TGTGCCATCAGTGAATCTAGTCAGGGGGGCATCCTTGGAAACACCATATATTTT.

The CDR3 bases are TGCGCCAGCAGCCAAACCTTTAGCGGAGCCCGCACAGATACGCAGTATTTT. Amino acid sequence: CASSQTFSGARTDTQYF. V and J are TRBV4-1 and TRBJ2-3; perhaps TRBD2 as D (6 bases). Germline V CDR1 and CDR2: MGHRA, YSYEKL. V lost 2 bases to trimming and J lost 1 base, with 16 bases between them. This CDR3 comprises 17 residues.

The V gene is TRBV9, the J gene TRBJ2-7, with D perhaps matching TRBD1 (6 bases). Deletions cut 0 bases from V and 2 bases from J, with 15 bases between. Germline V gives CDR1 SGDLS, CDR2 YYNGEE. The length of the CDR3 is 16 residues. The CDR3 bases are TGTGCCAGCAGCGTAGTAGGGGACACCTTAGCCTACGAGCAGTACTTC. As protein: CASSVVGDTLAYEQYF.

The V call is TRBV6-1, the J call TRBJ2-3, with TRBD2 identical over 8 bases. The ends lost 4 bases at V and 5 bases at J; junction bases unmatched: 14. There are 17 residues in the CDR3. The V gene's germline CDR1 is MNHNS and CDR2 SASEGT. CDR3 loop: CASSAAVWRGAIDTQYF. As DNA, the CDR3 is TGTGCCAGCAGTGCCGCCGTCTGGCGGGGGGCAATAGATACGCAGTATTTT.

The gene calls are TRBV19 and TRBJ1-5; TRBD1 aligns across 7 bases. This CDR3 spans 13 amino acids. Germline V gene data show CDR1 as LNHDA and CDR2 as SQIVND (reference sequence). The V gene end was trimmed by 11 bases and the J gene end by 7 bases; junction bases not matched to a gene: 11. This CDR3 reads CASSTQTGQPQHF. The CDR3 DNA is TGTGCCTCCTCCACCCAGACAGGGCAGCCCCAGCATTTT.

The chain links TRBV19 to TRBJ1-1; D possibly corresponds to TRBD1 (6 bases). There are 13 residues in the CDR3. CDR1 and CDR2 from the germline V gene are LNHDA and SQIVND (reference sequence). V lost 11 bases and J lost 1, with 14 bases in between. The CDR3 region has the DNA TGTGCCGCCCGGCGGACAGCGAACACTGAAGCTTTCTTT. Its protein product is CAARRTANTEAFF.

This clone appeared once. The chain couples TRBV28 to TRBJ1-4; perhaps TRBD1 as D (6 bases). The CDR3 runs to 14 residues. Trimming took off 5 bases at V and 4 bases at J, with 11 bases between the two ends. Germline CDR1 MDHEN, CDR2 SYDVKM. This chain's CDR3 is CASSPGDSNEKLFF. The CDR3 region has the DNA TGTGCCAGCAGTCCAGGGGATAGTAATGAAAAACTGTTTTTT.